This T cell receptor (beta chain) is drawn from a study of blood T cell repertoires in COVID-19. Only a few counts were recorded for this clone. This CDR3 is 12 amino acids long. V lost 7 bases to trimming and J lost 13 bases; unmatched junction nucleotides: 11. Germline V CDR1 and CDR2: SGHKS, YYEKEE (reference sequence). Authors' data handling: Amplification from reference gene primers served as the basis for estimated nucleated cell counts. TCRdb's copy holds only in-frame clones and misses some; the assay was immunoSEQ multiplex PCR. V and J calls and clone size are given by that table; D and trimming were obtained from the DNA. The sample records over 70,000 clones, roughly 74% being singletons.

The V and J genes are TRBV5-5 and TRBJ2-3; 8 bases are a match to TRBD1. The clonotype was recovered from a man aged 70 or older with COVID-19, enrolled during active disease. Sequenced input: peripheral blood. Written as DNA, the CDR3 is TGTGCCAGCGTTCTCCAGGGGGACAGGAAGTATTTT. This gives the protein CASVLQGDRKYF.